The T cell receptor (beta chain) described here comes from a study of T cells in Graves' hyperthyroidism and ophthalmopathy. The CDR3 totals 14 residues. CDR1 SGHDT and CDR2 YYEEEE come from the germline V gene. V lost 4 bases, J lost 5 bases, and 16 bases lay in between. What was amplified from RNA transcripts were TCR beta CDR3 regions. HTBI primers were used for first-round RT-PCR of the TCR CDR3. TCRdb independently ran MiXCR on the multiplex PCR reads; one entry per CDR3 protein. The sample has 250,000 to 400,000 distinct CDR3 sequences, about 13% seen once. The table lists this clonotype with a few counts. Ophthalmopathy in the patients scored at least 3 on Clinical Activity Score and at least 4 on NOSPECS grade, lasting under 3 months. Cells are PBMCs isolated from more than 8.5 ml of fresh blood.

Sample: blood. V gene TRBV5-6 combines with J gene TRBJ2-7; either TRBD1 or TRBD2 may supply D (6 bases each). The clonotype originates from a woman aged 35 to 49 with Graves' ophthalmopathy. The DNA for the CDR3 is TGTGCCAGCAGCGGTTTGATGAGGGGGGACGAGCAGTACTTC. Translated: CASSGLMRGDEQYF.